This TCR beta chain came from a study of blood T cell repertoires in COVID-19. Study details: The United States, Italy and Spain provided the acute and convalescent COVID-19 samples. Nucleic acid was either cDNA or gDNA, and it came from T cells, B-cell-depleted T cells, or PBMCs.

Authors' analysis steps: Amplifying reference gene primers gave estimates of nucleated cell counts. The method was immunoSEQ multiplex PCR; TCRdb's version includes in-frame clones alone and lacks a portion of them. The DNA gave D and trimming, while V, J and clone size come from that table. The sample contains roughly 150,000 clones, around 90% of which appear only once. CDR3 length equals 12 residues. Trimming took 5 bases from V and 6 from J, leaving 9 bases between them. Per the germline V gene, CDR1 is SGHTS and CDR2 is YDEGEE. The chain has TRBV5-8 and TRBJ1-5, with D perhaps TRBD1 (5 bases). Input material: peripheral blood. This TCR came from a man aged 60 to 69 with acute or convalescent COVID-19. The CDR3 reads CASRPQGQPQHF. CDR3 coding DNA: TGTGCCAGCAGGCCCCAGGGTCAGCCCCAGCATTTT. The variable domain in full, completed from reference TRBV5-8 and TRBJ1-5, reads EAGVTQSPTHLIKTRGQQATLRCSPISGHTSVYWYQQALGLGLQFLLWYDEGEERNRGNFPPRFSGRQFPNYSSELNVNALELEDSALYLCASRPQGQPQHFGDGTRLSIL.